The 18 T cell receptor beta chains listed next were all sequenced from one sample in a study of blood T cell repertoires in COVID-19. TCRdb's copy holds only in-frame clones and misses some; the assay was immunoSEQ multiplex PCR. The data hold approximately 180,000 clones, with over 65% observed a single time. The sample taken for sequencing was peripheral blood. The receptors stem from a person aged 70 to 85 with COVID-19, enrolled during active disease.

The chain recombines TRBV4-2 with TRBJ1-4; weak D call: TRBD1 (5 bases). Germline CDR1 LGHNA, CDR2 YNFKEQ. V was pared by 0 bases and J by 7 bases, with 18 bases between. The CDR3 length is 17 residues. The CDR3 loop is CASSQDPRGGSSEKLFF. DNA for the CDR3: TGTGCCAGCAGCCAAGACCCTCGGGGGGGGAGTAGTGAAAAACTGTTTTTT.

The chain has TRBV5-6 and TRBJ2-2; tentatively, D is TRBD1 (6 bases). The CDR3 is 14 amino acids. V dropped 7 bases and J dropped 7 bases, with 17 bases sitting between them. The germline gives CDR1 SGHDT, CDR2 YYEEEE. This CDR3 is CASLLQGYGGELFF. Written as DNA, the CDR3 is TGTGCCAGCCTGTTACAGGGTTATGGCGGGGAGCTGTTTTTT.

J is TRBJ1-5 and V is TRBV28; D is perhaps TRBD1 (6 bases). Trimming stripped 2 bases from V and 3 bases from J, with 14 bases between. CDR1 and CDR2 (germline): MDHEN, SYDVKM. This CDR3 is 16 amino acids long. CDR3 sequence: CASSLVGRGHNQPQHF. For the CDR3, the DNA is TGTGCCAGCAGTTTAGTCGGGCGGGGGCACAATCAGCCCCAGCATTTT.

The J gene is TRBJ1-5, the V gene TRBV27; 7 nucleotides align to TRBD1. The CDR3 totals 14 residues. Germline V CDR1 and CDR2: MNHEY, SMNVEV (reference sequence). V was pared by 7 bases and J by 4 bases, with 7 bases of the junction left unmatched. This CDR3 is CASTKGQINQPQHF. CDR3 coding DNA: TGTGCCAGCACCAAGGGACAGATTAATCAGCCCCAGCATTTT.

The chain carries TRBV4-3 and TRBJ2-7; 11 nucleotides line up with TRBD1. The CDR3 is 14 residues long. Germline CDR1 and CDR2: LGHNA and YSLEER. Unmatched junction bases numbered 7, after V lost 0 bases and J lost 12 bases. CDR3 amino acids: CASSQDMGTGGLYF. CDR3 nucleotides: TGCGCCAGCAGCCAAGACATGGGGACAGGGGGTCTGTACTTC.

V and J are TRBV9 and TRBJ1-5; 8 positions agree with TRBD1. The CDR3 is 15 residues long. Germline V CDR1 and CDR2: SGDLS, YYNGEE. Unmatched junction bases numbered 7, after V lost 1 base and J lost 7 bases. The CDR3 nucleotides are TGTGCCAGCAGCGTAACCGGACAGGGCAGCCAGCCCCAGCATTTT. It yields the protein CASSVTGQGSQPQHF.

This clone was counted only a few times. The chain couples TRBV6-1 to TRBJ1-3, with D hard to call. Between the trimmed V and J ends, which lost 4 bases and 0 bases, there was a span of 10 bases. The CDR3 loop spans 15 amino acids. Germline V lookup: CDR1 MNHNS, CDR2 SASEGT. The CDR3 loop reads CASSVATVSGNTIYF. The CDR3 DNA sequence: TGTGCCAGCAGTGTAGCTACAGTCTCTGGAAACACCATATATTTT.

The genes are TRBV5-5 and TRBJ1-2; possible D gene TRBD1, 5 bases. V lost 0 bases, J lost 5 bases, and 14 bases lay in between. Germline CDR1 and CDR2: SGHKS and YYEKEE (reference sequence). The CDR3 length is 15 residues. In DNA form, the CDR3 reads TGTGCCAGCAGCTTGGACGGGACTTTCCGATATGGCTACACCTTC. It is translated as CASSLDGTFRYGYTF.

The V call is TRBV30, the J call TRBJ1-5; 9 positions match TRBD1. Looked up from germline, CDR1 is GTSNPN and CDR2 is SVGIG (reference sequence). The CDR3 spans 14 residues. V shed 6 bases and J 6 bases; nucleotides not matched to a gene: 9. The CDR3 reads CACRGTGGGQPQHF. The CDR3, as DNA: TGTGCCTGCCGGGGAACAGGGGGCGGTCAGCCCCAGCATTTT.

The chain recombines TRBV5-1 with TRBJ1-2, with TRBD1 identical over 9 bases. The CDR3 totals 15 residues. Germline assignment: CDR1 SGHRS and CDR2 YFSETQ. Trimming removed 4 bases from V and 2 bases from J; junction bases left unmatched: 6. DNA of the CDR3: TGCGCCAGCAGCCCGGGGGACAGGGAGAACTATGGCTACACCTTC. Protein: CASSPGDRENYGYTF.

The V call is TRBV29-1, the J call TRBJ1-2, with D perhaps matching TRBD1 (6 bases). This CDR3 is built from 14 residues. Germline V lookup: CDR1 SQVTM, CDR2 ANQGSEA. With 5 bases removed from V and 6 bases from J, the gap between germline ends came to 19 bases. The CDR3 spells CSVPQGILENGYTF. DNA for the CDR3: TGCAGCGTTCCACAGGGTATTTTAGAAAATGGCTACACCTTC.

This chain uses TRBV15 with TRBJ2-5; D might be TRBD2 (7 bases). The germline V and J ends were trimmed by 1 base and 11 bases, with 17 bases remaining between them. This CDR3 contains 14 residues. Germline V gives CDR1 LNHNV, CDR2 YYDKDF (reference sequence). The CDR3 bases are TGTGCCACCAGCAGAGGGGGGCTAGCGGCTCAGCAGTACTTC. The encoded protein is CATSRGGLAAQQYF.

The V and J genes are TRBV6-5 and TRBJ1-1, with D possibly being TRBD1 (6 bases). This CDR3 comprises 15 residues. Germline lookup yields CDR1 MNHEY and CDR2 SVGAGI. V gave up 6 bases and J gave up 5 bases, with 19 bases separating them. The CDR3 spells CASSRSGGPETEAFF. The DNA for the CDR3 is TGTGCCAGCAGCAGGTCGGGGGGGCCTGAAACTGAAGCTTTCTTT.

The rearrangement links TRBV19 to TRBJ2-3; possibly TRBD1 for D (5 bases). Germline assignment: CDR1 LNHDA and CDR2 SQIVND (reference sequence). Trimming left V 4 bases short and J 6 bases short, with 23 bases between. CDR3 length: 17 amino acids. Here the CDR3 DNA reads TGTGCCAGTAGTAATCGTTTGGGGCGGCCAGATGCGGATACGCAGTATTTT. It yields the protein CASSNRLGRPDADTQYF.

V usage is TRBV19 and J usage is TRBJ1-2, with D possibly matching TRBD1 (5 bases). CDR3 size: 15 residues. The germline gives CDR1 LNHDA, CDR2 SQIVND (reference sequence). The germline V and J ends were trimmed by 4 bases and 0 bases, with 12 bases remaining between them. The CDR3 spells CASSTRGGANYGYTF. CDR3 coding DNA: TGTGCCAGTAGTACCCGCGGGGGAGCTAACTATGGCTACACCTTC.

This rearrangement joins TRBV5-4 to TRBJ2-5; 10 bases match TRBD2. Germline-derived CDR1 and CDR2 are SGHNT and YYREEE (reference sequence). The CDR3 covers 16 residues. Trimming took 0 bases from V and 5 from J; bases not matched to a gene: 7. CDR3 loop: CASSLVSGRAGETQYF. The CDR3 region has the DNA TGTGCCAGCAGCTTGGTCAGCGGGAGGGCCGGGGAGACCCAGTACTTC.

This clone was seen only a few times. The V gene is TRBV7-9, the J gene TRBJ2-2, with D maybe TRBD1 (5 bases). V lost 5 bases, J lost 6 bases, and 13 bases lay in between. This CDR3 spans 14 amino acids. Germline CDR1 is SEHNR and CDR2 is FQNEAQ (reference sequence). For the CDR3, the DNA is TGTGCCAGCAGCCAGACAGCCCCAGCCGGGGAGCTGTTTTTT. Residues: CASSQTAPAGELFF.

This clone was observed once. The CDR3 loop reads CASSYAPERAGGYTF. The CDR3 bases are TGTGCCAGCAGTTACGCCCCGGAGAGGGCGGGAGGCTACACCTTC. The rearrangement links TRBV6-5 to TRBJ1-2; D ambiguous. V was trimmed by 2 bases and J by 8 bases, leaving 18 bases between them. The germline gives CDR1 MNHEY, CDR2 SVGAGI. The CDR3 is 15 amino acids.